This T cell receptor beta chain was captured in a study of T cell responses to AZD1222 COVID-19 vaccine. Study findings and constraints: The donor cohort was predominantly white British with a female majority, and clonal diversity may have been underestimated. A rise in Spike-specific TCR breadth and depth followed two AZD1222 doses. After the peak T cell response, and only then, were repertoires sampled. At study baseline, merely a handful of AZD1222 recipients were seropositive.

TCRdb's table, derived via immunoSEQ multiplex PCR, lists solely in-frame clones and lacks some. The sample carries tens of thousands of clones, more than 60% recorded once. Details on this clone: Its antigen remains unknown.

Sequenced material: peripheral blood, taken on day 0 of MenACWY control vaccination. The clonotype was recovered from an adult in good health.

In DNA, the CDR3 is TGTGCCAGCAGCCCCGTAGGGGAGCAGTTCTTC. This encodes CASSPVGEQFF. The chain joins TRBV2 to TRBJ2-1; D unclear. CDR1 is SNHLY and CDR2 is FYNNEI in the germline V gene. The CDR3 contains 11 residues. The V end lost 6 bases, the J end lost 10 bases, and 10 bases lay between the germline ends.